The 21 T cell receptor beta chains given below trace back to one sample, sequenced in a study of T cell repertoires in cytomegalovirus infection. TCRdb used MiXCR to reprocess the reads, holding one entry per CDR3 protein. The sample lists about a million distinct CDR3 sequences, about 33% occurring once. Their antigens remain unidentified. Sequencing used cultured CD8+ T cells from PBMCs, obtained from culture after CMV antigen stimulation. These receptors were taken from a human donor in good health (CMV status not recorded). Some clones in this sample may be carry-over from other donors' samples.

The V and J genes are TRBV4-1 and TRBJ1-1; tentative D call: TRBD1 (5 bases). The CDR3 spans 14 residues. CDR1 and CDR2 (germline): MGHRA, YSYEKL. The V gene lost 0 bases and the J gene lost 11 bases, with 16 bases spanning the gap. The CDR3 sequence: CASSQEGRGVDAFF. The CDR3 DNA sequence: TGCGCCAGCAGCCAAGAAGGGAGGGGTGTTGATGCTTTCTTT.

The chain is built from TRBV2 and TRBJ2-1; D is tentatively TRBD1 or TRBD2 (7 bases each). Trimming pared 8 bases from V and 15 bases from J, leaving 17 bases between. This CDR3 comprises 11 residues. Germline loops: CDR1 SNHLY, CDR2 FYNNEI. Written as DNA, the CDR3 is TGTGCCAGCTGGGGGAGGGGGCCTCCGTTCTTC. Encoded protein: CASWGRGPPFF.

The chain has TRBV7-9 and TRBJ1-4; 8 positions agree with TRBD1. Germline V gives CDR1 SEHNR, CDR2 FQNEAQ (reference sequence). The CDR3 sequence is 15 residues long. V gave up 5 bases and J gave up 3 bases; unmatched junction bases: 5. CDR3 amino acids: CASSSDRGANEKLFF. The CDR3 coding sequence is TGTGCCAGCAGCAGCGACAGGGGTGCTAATGAAAAACTGTTTTTT.

The chain recombines TRBV3-1 with TRBJ2-7; D possibly corresponds to TRBD1 (7 bases). Trimming left V 0 bases short and J 3 bases short, with 24 bases between. The CDR3 runs to 19 residues. Germline V gene sequence: CDR1 LGHDT, CDR2 YNNKEL (reference sequence). The CDR3 region has the DNA TGTGCCAGCAGCCAAGATAGAGTGTTACTGGAGGGACAGCACTACGAGCAGTACGTC. Its protein is CASSQDRVLLEGQHYEQYV.

This clonotype was counted a few times. The V call is TRBV19, the J call TRBJ2-2; the D gene is possibly TRBD1 (5 bases). Looked up from germline, CDR1 is LNHDA and CDR2 is SQIVND (reference sequence). The CDR3 loop spans 15 amino acids. V was pared by 2 bases and J by 1 base, with 8 bases between. CDR3 DNA sequence: TGTGCCAGTAGTATACACCAGGGGAACACCGGGGAGCTGTTTTTT. Amino acid sequence: CASSIHQGNTGELFF.

This clonotype came up a few times. V gene TRBV19 combines with J gene TRBJ2-7, with TRBD2 as a possible D gene (6 bases). The germline V gene has CDR1 LNHDA and CDR2 SQIVND (reference sequence). This CDR3 is 14 amino acids long. The V and J ends lost 3 bases and 2 bases respectively, with 11 bases between them. CDR3 sequence (DNA): TGTGCCAGTAGTATCGCGGGGAGTACCTACGAGCAGTACTTC. It specifies CASSIAGSTYEQYF.

Many counts were recorded for this clonotype. Here the CDR3 reads CASSSSQGDYGYTF. CDR3 DNA sequence: TGTGCCAGCAGCTCCTCGCAGGGAGACTATGGCTACACCTTC. The J gene is TRBJ1-2, the V gene TRBV11-2, with a possible D match to TRBD1 (5 bases). Germline lookup yields CDR1 SGHAT and CDR2 FQNNGV. The CDR3 covers 14 residues. Trimming pared 4 bases from V and 3 bases from J, leaving 12 bases between.

The rearrangement links TRBV7-9 to TRBJ1-1; D is perhaps TRBD1 (5 bases). CDR1 SEHNR and CDR2 FQNEAQ come from the germline V gene (reference sequence). The length of the CDR3 is 18 residues. The ends were cut back, 3 bases at V and 0 bases at J, with 20 bases in the middle. The CDR3 region is CASSLAYAKGTVNTEAFF. CDR3 bases: TGTGCCAGCAGCTTGGCGTACGCGAAGGGGACGGTGAACACTGAAGCTTTCTTT.

V usage is TRBV12-3 or TRBV12-4 and J usage is TRBJ2-1, with 8 bases lining up with TRBD2. Trimming removed 6 bases from V and 11 bases from J; junction bases left unmatched: 15. The CDR3 extends over 15 amino acids. The CDR3 protein is CASRPPGLEGGQQFF. CDR3 bases: TGTGCCAGCAGGCCACCGGGACTAGAAGGGGGGCAGCAGTTCTTC.

This clonotype was observed many times. The chain joins TRBV12-5 to TRBJ1-2; no clear D. CDR3 length: 13 residues. From germline, CDR1 is LGHNT and CDR2 FRNRAP. The ends were cut back, 0 bases at V and 4 bases at J, with 6 bases in the middle. The DNA for the CDR3 is TGTGCTAGTGGTTTGGTCCCACCCTATGGCTACACCTTC. Its translation: CASGLVPPYGYTF.

The gene calls are TRBV6-6 and TRBJ2-7; D is ambiguous. Germline assignment: CDR1 MNHNY and CDR2 SVGAGI (reference sequence). CDR3 length equals 14 residues. Trimming shortened V by 1 base and J by 2 bases, and 9 bases separated the two germline ends. DNA of the CDR3: TGTGCCAGCAGTTACTGGGATACCACCTACGAGCAGTACTTC. This translates into CASSYWDTTYEQYF.

This clonotype occurred a few times. The chain couples TRBV20-1 to TRBJ1-3, with a tentative D call TRBD1 (5 bases). This CDR3 comprises 15 residues. Germline V CDR1 and CDR2: DFQATT, SNEGSKA (reference sequence). Trimming took off 3 bases at V and 2 bases at J, with 14 bases between the two ends. CDR3 sequence: CSARGGRGPGNTIYF. The DNA for the CDR3 is TGCAGTGCTAGGGGGGGTAGGGGTCCTGGAAACACCATATATTTT.

The chain is built from TRBV5-5 and TRBJ2-5; possibly TRBD1 for D (5 bases). The CDR3 covers 14 residues. The V end was cut by 2 bases, the J end by 1 base, with 9 bases between. Germline V gives CDR1 SGHKS, CDR2 YYEKEE (reference sequence). The CDR3: CASSFPQGQETQYF. The CDR3 DNA reads as TGTGCCAGCAGCTTTCCGCAGGGCCAAGAGACCCAGTACTTC.

This clonotype came up many times. The rearrangement links TRBV7-8 to TRBJ2-5; 11 bases match TRBD2. V dropped 3 bases and J dropped 5; count of bases not matched to a gene: 5. Germline loops: CDR1 SGHVS, CDR2 FQNEAQ. This CDR3 region has 15 residues. CDR3 region: CASSFSGGASETQYF. CDR3 nucleotides: TGTGCCAGCAGCTTTAGCGGGGGGGCCAGTGAGACCCAGTACTTC.

The V call is TRBV2, the J call TRBJ2-1; 9 bases match TRBD2. Germline CDR1 and CDR2: SNHLY and FYNNEI. V shed 7 bases, J shed 7 bases, and the junction held 5 bases outside the gene matches. The CDR3 sequence is 13 residues long. The CDR3 region is CASTRGGGNEQFF. The DNA of the CDR3 is TGTGCCAGCACTCGCGGGGGGGGGAATGAGCAGTTCTTC.

A few counts support this clonotype. The genes are TRBV7-9 and TRBJ1-3, with 10 positions matching TRBD1. Germline V CDR1 and CDR2: SEHNR, FQNEAQ (reference sequence). Trimming at V came to 5 bases and at J to 8 bases, leaving 12 bases not matched to a gene. The CDR3 extends over 16 amino acids. This chain's CDR3 is CASSPGDRGPLDTIYF. Written as DNA, the CDR3 is TGTGCCAGCAGCCCCGGGGACAGGGGTCCCCTTGACACCATATATTTT.

This clonotype occurred a few times. The chain carries TRBV11-3 and TRBJ2-1; unclear D gene. Germline V gene lookup returns CDR1 SGHNT and CDR2 YENEEA. CDR3 length: 14 amino acids. The ends were cut back, 1 base at V and 8 bases at J, with 12 bases in the middle. As DNA, the CDR3 is TGTGCCAGCAGCTTAGGAGCCGGCCTCGATGAGCAGTTCTTC. This sequence encodes CASSLGAGLDEQFF.

The chain uses TRBV4-1 and TRBJ2-1; D might be TRBD1 or TRBD2, each matching 6 bases. CDR1 MGHRA and CDR2 YSYEKL come from the germline V gene. The CDR3 consists of 14 residues. Trimming stripped 1 base from V and 8 bases from J, with 12 bases between. In DNA, the CDR3 is TGCGCCAGCAGCCAAGTCCCGGGGGCTTATGAGCAGTTCTTC. As protein: CASSQVPGAYEQFF.

This clonotype was recorded a few times. This chain connects TRBV6-2 or TRBV6-3 to TRBJ2-3; D is possibly TRBD2 (5 bases). The CDR3 consists of 15 residues. Per the germline V gene, CDR1 is MNHEY and CDR2 is SVGEGT. V was trimmed by 6 bases and J by 6 bases, leaving 19 bases between them. The CDR3 here is CASSDPEPGGDTQYF. The CDR3 DNA reads as TGTGCCAGCAGCGACCCTGAGCCAGGCGGGGATACGCAGTATTTT.

In its sample, this clonotype was seen a few times. The chain has TRBV12-3 or TRBV12-4 and TRBJ2-1, with 10 positions matching TRBD1. The CDR3 covers 16 residues. The junction had 6 bases not matched to a gene; V was cut back by 7 bases and J by 0 bases. CDR3 in amino acids: CASNSGTGDSYNEQFF. DNA of the CDR3: TGTGCCAGCAACTCCGGGACAGGGGACTCCTACAATGAGCAGTTCTTC.

This clonotype was counted a single time. This chain connects TRBV6-8 to TRBJ2-7; possible D gene TRBD2, 6 bases. The CDR3 loop spans 12 amino acids. Between the trimmed V and J ends, which lost 8 bases and 6 bases, there was a span of 14 bases. Germline values: CDR1 MNHGY, CDR2 SAAAGT. The DNA for the CDR3 is TGTGCCAGCGCAGACCTAGCGTTCGAGCAGTACTTC. Translating it yields CASADLAFEQYF.